This T cell receptor (beta chain) was recovered during a study of T cells in Graves' hyperthyroidism and ophthalmopathy. Study-wide context: Peripheral blood was obtained at initial diagnosis, preceding any treatment. Study conclusions and caveats: Ophthalmopathy, as predicted by the model, came a median roughly 6.3 months after the prediction.

TCR beta CDR3 regions were amplified from RNA transcripts. The HTBI primer set was used in a first-round RT-PCR of the TCR CDR3. TCRdb passed the multiplex PCR reads through MiXCR, listing each CDR3 protein once. The profile shows 200,000 to 250,000 distinct CDR3 sequences, around a sixth of them singletons. The CDR3 loop spans 15 amino acids. Per the germline V gene, CDR1 is SGDLS and CDR2 is YYNGEE. V lost 3 bases, J lost 3 bases, and 8 bases stayed unmatched. Notes on this clonotype: The antigen is not known.

The sequence was obtained from a woman between 50 and 59 years old with Graves' hyperthyroidism. Specimen: blood. This chain connects TRBV9 to TRBJ2-7; TRBD1 matches at 8 bases. This CDR3 reads CASSAQGAQVYEQYF. The CDR3 nucleotides are TGTGCCAGCAGCGCCCAGGGGGCGCAGGTCTACGAGCAGTACTTC.